Listed below are T cell receptor beta chains from one sample, sequenced in a study of blood T cell repertoires in COVID-19. Sequencing was performed with immunoSEQ multiplex PCR; in TCRdb, only in-frame clones are kept and a portion is missing. The sample consists of hundreds of thousands of clones, 88% of them appearing once. The sample taken for sequencing was peripheral blood. Receptors were obtained from a woman aged 25-40 years with acute or convalescent COVID-19. Each CDR3 is given with its conserved first and last residue. Each record gives: V gene, J gene, clone size, D gene, CDR3 protein, CDR3 DNA. D genes are given only for firm matches. Clone size is not always given. Where it is, it says once, few, many or a class for expanded clones.

>TRBV7-9|TRBJ2-3|NA|TRBD2
CASSPWGTSGGTDTQYF
TGTGCCAGCAGCCCGTGGGGGACTAGCGGAGGCACAGATACGCAGTATTTT
>TRBV6-5|TRBJ2-2|NA|TRBD1
CASIGTRQGTGELFF
TGTGCCAGCATTGGAACCAGACAGGGGACCGGGGAGCTGTTTTTT
>TRBV15|TRBJ2-2|once|NA
CATSRVEALANTGELFF
TGTGCCACCAGCAGAGTGGAGGCACTAGCGAACACCGGGGAGCTGTTTTTT
>TRBV30|TRBJ1-5|NA|NA
CAWSEGPRQPQHF
TGTGCCTGGAGTGAGGGGCCCCGTCAGCCCCAGCATTTT
>TRBV5-1|TRBJ2-1|NA|TRBD2
CASSLHGTSGISSYNEQFF
TGCGCCAGCAGCTTGCACGGGACTAGCGGGATTAGCTCCTACAATGAGCAGTTCTTC
>TRBV19|TRBJ2-7|many|TRBD2
CASSTASGHLYEQYF
TGTGCCAGTAGTACGGCTAGCGGGCACCTCTACGAGCAGTACTTC
>TRBV19|TRBJ1-6|NA|TRBD1
CASSIPGQDPRPLHF
TGTGCCAGTAGTATCCCCGGACAGGATCCCCGACCCCTCCACTTT
>TRBV6-5|TRBJ2-7|NA|NA
CASSYSPHYEQYF
TGTGCCAGCAGTTACTCACCACACTACGAGCAGTACTTC
>TRBV9|TRBJ2-7|NA|NA
CASSPTGSYEQYF
TGTGCCAGCAGCCCGACAGGCTCCTACGAGCAGTACTTC
>TRBV5-4|TRBJ2-5|NA|TRBD2
CASSLVAGYGETQYF
TGTGCCAGCAGCTTGGTAGCGGGCTATGGGGAGACCCAGTACTTC
>TRBV19|TRBJ1-5|once|TRBD1
CASQPDRGRFSSNQPQHF
TGTGCCAGCCAACCTGACAGGGGGCGATTTAGTAGCAATCAGCCCCAGCATTTT
>TRBV5-6|TRBJ2-7|NA|NA
CASSLISGQGLSWYEQYF
TGTGCCAGCAGCTTGATCTCGGGCCAGGGTCTTTCGTGGTACGAGCAGTACTTC
>TRBV5-6|TRBJ2-3|once|TRBD2
CASSPRPRTSRPNTDTQYF
TGTGCCAGCAGTCCACGCCCGCGGACTAGCCGACCTAACACAGATACGCAGTATTTT
>TRBV4-1|TRBJ2-1|NA|NA
CASSQVAAFRGNEQFF
TGCGCCAGCAGCCAAGTAGCGGCTTTTCGGGGCAATGAGCAGTTCTTC
>TRBV19|TRBJ2-7|few|TRBD1
CASSIKGRQGDEQYF
TGTGCCAGTAGTATAAAGGGGCGGCAGGGGGACGAGCAGTACTTC
>TRBV19|TRBJ1-3|NA|NA
CASSKGLANTIYF
TGTGCCAGTAGTAAGGGACTCGCAAACACCATATATTTT
>TRBV10-1|TRBJ2-3|once|NA
CASSESNPDYTSTDTQYF
TGCGCCAGCAGTGAGTCTAACCCGGACTATACTAGCACAGATACGCAGTATTTT
>TRBV7-2|TRBJ2-7|NA|TRBD1
CASSLLGQGVYEQYF
TGTGCCAGCAGCTTATTGGGACAGGGGGTCTACGAGCAGTACTTC
>TRBV29-1|TRBJ2-7|NA|TRBD1
CSVDPGQGHYEQYF
TGCAGCGTTGACCCGGGACAGGGTCACTACGAGCAGTACTTC
>TRBV5-4|TRBJ2-7|NA|TRBD1
CASSGTGQAYEQYF
TGTGCCAGCAGCGGGACGGGACAGGCCTACGAGCAGTACTTC
>TRBV11-1|TRBJ2-5|NA|NA
CASSLGQEETQYF
TGTGCCAGCAGCTTAGGACAGGAAGAGACCCAGTACTTC
>TRBV19|TRBJ2-7|NA|TRBD1
CASSRPGQAYEQYF
TGTGCCAGTAGTCGTCCGGGACAGGCCTACGAGCAGTACTTC
>TRBV24-1|TRBJ2-3|NA|TRBD2
CATSDWQVAGGPCDTDTQYF
TGTGCCACCAGTGACTGGCAGGTAGCGGGAGGACCTTGCGACACAGATACGCAGTATTTT
>TRBV5-6|TRBJ2-1|once|NA
CASSQGLSSYNEQFF
TGTGCCAGCAGCCAGGGACTTAGCTCCTACAATGAGCAGTTCTTC
>TRBV25-1|TRBJ2-3|once|NA
CASSEPITVTDTQYF
TGTGCCAGCAGTGAACCCATTACGGTCACAGATACGCAGTATTTT
>TRBV13|TRBJ2-2|NA|TRBD1
CASSLQGAVTGELFF
TGTGCCAGCAGCTTGCAGGGGGCGGTCACCGGGGAGCTGTTTTTT
>TRBV7-2|TRBJ2-1|NA|TRBD2
CASSGRVTSGRRYEQFF
TGTGCCAGCAGCGGTCGGGTAACTAGCGGGAGGAGGTATGAGCAGTTCTTC
>TRBV12-3/TRBV12-4|TRBJ1-2|NA|NA
CASSFSRDHGYTF
TGTGCCAGCAGTTTCAGCAGGGATCATGGCTACACCTTC
>TRBV6-2/TRBV6-3|TRBJ1-6|NA|NA
CASSYGTGGYNSPLHF
TGTGCCAGCAGTTACGGCACAGGTGGGTATAATTCACCCCTCCACTTT
>TRBV6-5|TRBJ2-2|NA|NA
CASTMARAGELFF
TGTGCCAGCACCATGGCACGGGCCGGGGAGCTGTTTTTT
>TRBV11-2|TRBJ2-1|NA|NA
CASSFNLRGNYNEQFF
TGTGCCAGCAGCTTCAATTTGCGCGGGAATTACAATGAGCAGTTCTTC
>TRBV7-8|TRBJ1-2|once|NA
CASSPIGKDRNYGYTF
TGTGCCAGCAGCCCTATAGGGAAAGACAGGAACTATGGCTACACCTTC
>TRBV6-2/TRBV6-3|TRBJ2-7|NA|TRBD2
CASSKAGGPYEQYF
TGTGCCAGCAGTAAAGCGGGAGGGCCTTACGAGCAGTACTTC
>TRBV9|TRBJ2-7|once|TRBD2
CASSVASGRLYEQYF
TGTGCCAGCAGCGTAGCTAGCGGGAGACTTTACGAGCAGTACTTC
>TRBV12-5|TRBJ1-2|NA|TRBD1
CASGLVGGTGDRGYTF
TGTGCTAGTGGTTTAGTGGGGGGAACAGGGGACCGTGGCTACACCTTC
>TRBV5-8|TRBJ2-3|NA|NA
CASSLGGADTQYF
TGTGCCAGCAGCTTGGGGGGGGCAGATACGCAGTATTTT
>TRBV6-2/TRBV6-3|TRBJ2-2|NA|NA
CASSYSGQGGTGELFF
TGTGCCAGCAGTTACTCGGGGCAGGGAGGCACCGGGGAGCTGTTTTTT
>TRBV30|TRBJ2-7|NA|TRBD1
CAWSTGTGAYEQYF
TGTGCCTGGAGCACCGGGACAGGGGCCTACGAGCAGTACTTC
>TRBV2|TRBJ2-1|NA|TRBD2
CASIGTSGSDEQFF
TGTGCCAGCATTGGGACTAGCGGGAGCGATGAGCAGTTCTTC
>TRBV2|TRBJ2-2|NA|NA
CASTQGFGELFF
TGTGCCAGCACACAGGGTTTCGGGGAGCTGTTTTTT
>TRBV24-1|TRBJ2-1|NA|TRBD1
CATSDLTGVGYNEQFF
TGTGCCACCAGTGATTTAACAGGGGTGGGTTACAATGAGCAGTTCTTC
>TRBV27|TRBJ2-7|NA|NA
CASSFNMEGASEQYF
TGTGCCAGCAGTTTTAATATGGAGGGGGCTAGCGAGCAGTACTTC
>TRBV6-1|TRBJ2-1|few|TRBD2
CASSEAAPGLAQQFF
TGTGCCAGCAGTGAAGCTGCCCCGGGACTAGCCCAGCAGTTCTTC
>TRBV6-1|TRBJ2-4|few|TRBD2
CASSERILGGTSGAKNIQYF
TGTGCCAGCAGTGAACGAATATTGGGCGGGACTAGCGGGGCAAAAAACATTCAGTACTTC
>TRBV5-1|TRBJ1-2|few|NA
CASSLQTNYGYTF
TGCGCCAGCAGCTTGCAGACTAACTATGGCTACACCTTC
>TRBV2|TRBJ2-7|NA|TRBD2
CASSIPAGDYEQYF
TGTGCCAGCAGTATTCCAGCGGGAGACTACGAGCAGTACTTC
>TRBV7-9|TRBJ2-7|NA|NA
CASSDTGTPAYEQYF
TGTGCCAGCAGCGATACCGGGACTCCCGCCTACGAGCAGTACTTC
>TRBV9|TRBJ2-3|NA|NA
CASSVGLAQKTDTQYF
TGTGCCAGCAGCGTAGGGCTAGCGCAAAAAACAGATACGCAGTATTTT